This T cell receptor (beta chain) was identified in a study of blood T cell repertoires in COVID-19. Looking at the study overall: Italy, Spain and the United States were the sources of the convalescent and acute COVID-19 samples.

CDR3 length: 14 residues. Germline lookup yields CDR1 MNHEY and CDR2 SVGAGI. The V gene lost 2 bases and the J gene lost 2 bases, with 9 bases spanning the gap. This clone was counted between two and nine times. The data were produced by immunoSEQ multiplex PCR, yet TCRdb's version contains in-frame clones alone and is incomplete. This table holds 300,000 to 450,000 clones, approximately 90% found once. The chain links TRBV6-5 to TRBJ1-2; D ambiguous. Sequencing was done on a sample of peripheral blood. This TCR was sampled from a woman aged 55-70 years with COVID-19, enrolled during active disease. CDR3 sequence: CASSYARTNYGYTF. CDR3 in DNA: TGTGCCAGCAGTTACGCCAGAACGAACTATGGCTACACCTTC.